These 30 T cell receptor beta chains share one sample of origin, sequenced in a study of OX40 agonist ivuxolimab in advanced cancers. Assay used: immunoSEQ multiplex PCR; TCRdb lists only in-frame clones, some missing. There are 65,000 to 95,000 clones in the sample; over 70% occur only once, and 0.76% lies in the top ten. Sequencing was performed on CD4+ or CD8+ T cells sorted from blood, taken in a trial of the OX40 agonist ivuxolimab. The receptors derive from an adult with an advanced solid tumor such as melanoma, head and neck, liver or kidney cancer.

Note on this clone: A junction end diverges from the germline sequence, so it may reflect a read error. V and J are TRBV10-2 and TRBJ2-7, with 8 bases identical to TRBD1. The CDR3 contains 14 residues. Germline lookup yields CDR1 WSHSY and CDR2 SAAADI. The CDR3 region is CASNEGTGPYEQYF. DNA for the CDR3: TGCGCCAGCAATGAGGGGACAGGACCTTACGAGCAGTACTTC.

This clone was counted a few times. The chain combines TRBV14 with TRBJ1-1, with D tentatively TRBD1 (6 bases). Germline V gene lookup returns CDR1 SGHDN and CDR2 FVKESK. The germline V and J ends were trimmed by 4 bases and 1 base, with 7 bases remaining between them. The CDR3 runs to 13 residues. The CDR3 region is CASSPQGNTEAFF. The CDR3, as DNA: TGTGCCAGCAGCCCACAGGGGAACACTGAAGCTTTCTTT.

This clone was picked up a small number of times. This rearrangement joins TRBV7-2 to TRBJ1-6, with D possibly TRBD1 on 6 matching bases. In germline, CDR1 is SGHTA, CDR2 FQGNSA. This CDR3 has 19 amino acids. V was trimmed by 2 bases and J by 9 bases, leaving 26 bases between them. The CDR3 loop reads CASSLRGGHHPGSRSPLHF. The CDR3 DNA follows: TGTGCCAGCAGCTTACGGGGGGGACACCACCCGGGGTCTCGTTCACCCCTCCACTTT.

The chain couples TRBV14 to TRBJ1-1, with unresolved D. Trimming shortened V by 5 bases and J by 0 bases, and 7 bases separated the two germline ends. This CDR3 spans 13 amino acids. The germline V gene has CDR1 SGHDN and CDR2 FVKESK. The CDR3 coding sequence is TGTGCCAGCAGCGAAGGACTGAACACTGAAGCTTTCTTT. It specifies CASSEGLNTEAFF. Full variable domain (rest looked up from reference TRBV14 and TRBJ1-1): EAGVTQFPSHSVIEKGQTVTLRCDPISGHDNLYWYRRVMGKEIKFLLHFVKESKQDESGMPNNRFLAERTGGTYSTLKVQPAELEDSGVYFCASSEGLNTEAFFGQGTRLTVV.

This clone was detected a few times. The chain is built from TRBV28 and TRBJ1-2, with D tentatively TRBD1 (6 bases). Germline loops: CDR1 MDHEN, CDR2 SYDVKM. CDR3 length: 13 residues. V lost 8 bases, J lost 8 bases, and 18 bases lay in between. For the CDR3, the DNA is TGTGCCAGCTCCTATGGGGGGACACCCGGCTACACCTTC. It specifies CASSYGGTPGYTF.

The J gene is TRBJ2-7, the V gene TRBV21-1. TRBV21-1 is a pseudogene segment. The CDR3 has 14 residues. CDR3 in DNA: TGTGCCAGTCCCCGGGCCCAAAAGGTCTACGAGCAGTACTTC. It codes for CASPRAQKVYEQYF.

The rearrangement joins TRBV5-1 to TRBJ1-6; D is undetermined. Trimming removed 0 bases from V and 9 bases from J, with 16 bases in between. The length of the CDR3 is 16 residues. Germline V lookup: CDR1 SGHRS, CDR2 YFSETQ. This CDR3 is CASSLGYGPSGSPLHF. DNA of the CDR3: TGCGCCAGCAGCTTGGGCTACGGACCCTCGGGTTCACCCCTCCACTTT. Using reference TRBV5-1 and TRBJ1-6 for the parts outside the CDR3, the full variable domain is KAGVTQTPRYLIKTRGQQVTLSCSPISGHRSVSWYQQTPGQGLQFLFEYFSETQRNKGNFPGRFSGRQFSNSRSEMNVSTLELGDSALYLCASSLGYGPSGSPLHFGNGTRLTVT.

The chain couples TRBV18 to TRBJ2-2; TRBD1 agrees at 7 bases. Germline loops: CDR1 KGHSH, CDR2 LQKENI. CDR3 length: 17 residues. V trimming: 1 base; J trimming: 4 bases; junction bases outside the gene matches: 9. CDR3 amino acids: CASSPRPTGLGTGELFF. CDR3 in DNA: TGTGCCAGCTCACCACGCCCGACAGGGTTGGGCACCGGGGAGCTGTTTTTT.

The J gene is TRBJ2-7, the V gene TRBV5-6; possible D gene TRBD2, 6 bases. Germline values: CDR1 SGHDT, CDR2 YYEEEE. The CDR3 runs 14 residues. Trimming took off 2 bases at V and 7 bases at J, with 16 bases between the two ends. The CDR3 sequence is CASSFRDSLGEQYF. CDR3 nucleotides: TGTGCCAGCAGCTTCCGGGACTCCCTGGGGGAGCAGTACTTC.

The rearrangement links TRBV18 to TRBJ2-3; the match to TRBD2 covers 8 bases. The CDR3 runs 16 residues. Trimming removed 2 bases from V and 2 bases from J; junction bases left unmatched: 6. CDR1 is KGHSH, CDR2 LQKENI, per germline. The CDR3 DNA sequence: TGTGCCAGCTCACCAAGAGCGGGAGCTATCACAGATACGCAGTATTTT. It specifies CASSPRAGAITDTQYF. The variable domain in full, with the rest retrieved from reference TRBV18 and TRBJ2-3, is NAGVMQNPRHLVRRRGQEARLRCSPMKGHSHVYWYRQLPEEGLKFMVYLQKENIIDESGMPKERFSAEFPKEGPSILRIQQVVRGDSAAYFCASSPRAGAITDTQYFGPGTRLTVL.

V and J are TRBV5-1 and TRBJ2-6; no clear D. The germline V gene has CDR1 SGHRS and CDR2 YFSETQ. The CDR3 has 15 amino acids. The V gene lost 2 bases and the J gene lost 0 bases, with 6 bases spanning the gap. CDR3 protein: CASSFDGSGANVLTF. DNA for the CDR3: TGCGCCAGCAGCTTCGATGGCTCTGGGGCCAACGTCCTGACTTTC.

The chain recombines TRBV23-1 with TRBJ1-2; D gene ambiguous. TRBV23-1 is designated an ORF whose function remains uncertain. Trimming stripped 1 base from V and 1 base from J, with 7 bases between. The CDR3 spans 14 residues. CDR3 in DNA: TGCGCCAGCAGTCAATTCGCAGATAACTATGGCTACACCTTC. This translates into CASSQFADNYGYTF.

This clone showed up just once. The chain has TRBV5-1 and TRBJ2-5; TRBD1 matches at 7 bases. CDR1 is SGHRS, CDR2 YFSETQ, per germline. This CDR3 has 14 residues. The J segment lost 5 bases and the V segment lost 4 bases, leaving 8 bases of the junction unmatched. CDR3 sequence reads: CASSLTGSEETQYF. CDR3 nucleotide sequence: TGCGCCAGCAGCCTGACAGGGAGTGAGGAGACCCAGTACTTC.

The CDR3 protein is CASSQTSGGTYEQYF. The CDR3 coding sequence is TGTGCCAGCTCACAAACTAGCGGAGGTACCTACGAGCAGTACTTC. J is TRBJ2-7 and V is TRBV18; 8 nucleotides align to TRBD2. The CDR3 has 15 amino acids. V shed 4 bases and J 2 bases; nucleotides not matched to a gene: 7. Germline CDR1 and CDR2: KGHSH and LQKENI. The full variable domain, in which reference TRBV18 and TRBJ2-7 provide the parts outside the CDR3, is NAGVMQNPRHLVRRRGQEARLRCSPMKGHSHVYWYRQLPEEGLKFMVYLQKENIIDESGMPKERFSAEFPKEGPSILRIQQVVRGDSAAYFCASSQTSGGTYEQYFGPGTRLTVT.

As DNA, the CDR3 is TGCGCCAGCAGCTGGGTGACCGACTCCTACGAGCAGTACTTC. Its translation: CASSWVTDSYEQYF. The rearrangement joins TRBV5-1 to TRBJ2-7; no definite D call. V was cut by 3 bases and J by 0 bases, with 10 bases left in between. Germline loops: CDR1 SGHRS, CDR2 YFSETQ. The CDR3 contains 14 residues.

As regards this clone: The sample holds other DNA sequences that translate to the same CDR3. The chain employs TRBV30 and TRBJ2-2; D is uncertain. This CDR3 comprises 12 residues. Germline-derived CDR1 and CDR2 are GTSNPN and SVGIG (reference sequence). Deletions cut 3 bases from V and 0 bases from J, with 2 bases between. This chain's CDR3 is CAWSPNTGELFF. For the CDR3, the DNA is TGTGCCTGGAGCCCGAACACCGGGGAGCTGTTTTTT.

This chain joins TRBV30 and TRBJ2-7; the match to TRBD1 covers 11 bases. Germline lookup yields CDR1 GTSNPN and CDR2 SVGIG (reference sequence). V was pared by 0 bases and J by 1 base, with 2 bases of the junction left unmatched. The CDR3 consists of 15 residues. In DNA, the CDR3 is TGTGCCTGGAGTGTAGGGACAGGGGGTTCCTACGAGCAGTACTTC. Protein sequence: CAWSVGTGGSYEQYF.

This clone was seen only a few times. The CDR3 sequence: CASSARTGLYQPQHF. In nucleotides, the CDR3 is TGTGCCAGCAGCGCCCGGACAGGGCTGTATCAGCCCCAGCATTTT. This chain connects TRBV7-2 to TRBJ1-5; 8 nucleotides match TRBD1. CDR1 and CDR2 (germline): SGHTA, FQGNSA. The trim removed 5 bases at V and 5 bases at J, leaving 8 bases unmatched. The CDR3 sequence is 15 residues long. The variable domain in full, completed from reference TRBV7-2 and TRBJ1-5, reads GAGVSQSPSNKVTEKGKDVELRCDPISGHTALYWYRQSLGQGLEFLIYFQGNSAPDKSGLPSDRFSAERTGGSVSTLTIQRTQQEDSAVYLCASSARTGLYQPQHFGDGTRLSIL.

The chain combines TRBV18 with TRBJ1-6; 7 bases map to TRBD1. The CDR3 is 14 residues long. Germline CDR1 KGHSH, CDR2 LQKENI. Trimming removed 4 bases from V and 5 bases from J; junction bases left unmatched: 2. The CDR3 here is CASSRGTDNSPLHF. CDR3 DNA: TGTGCCAGCTCACGGGGGACAGATAATTCACCCCTCCACTTT.

This chain joins TRBV10-2 and TRBJ2-1; 7 positions match TRBD1. J lost 4 bases, V lost 6 bases, and 9 bases had no gene match. CDR1 and CDR2 from the germline V gene are WSHSY and SAAADI. This CDR3 spans 15 amino acids. CDR3 region: CASRVGRGIYNEQFF. CDR3 nucleotide sequence: TGCGCCAGCAGGGTCGGCAGGGGGATTTACAATGAGCAGTTCTTC.

The chain combines TRBV7-9 with TRBJ2-2; TRBD2 matches at 13 bases. The CDR3 extends over 17 amino acids. Germline assignment: CDR1 SEHNR and CDR2 FQNEAQ (reference sequence). The V segment lost 5 bases and the J segment 2 bases; nucleotides outside the gene matches: 5. CDR3 region: CASSPGLAGLNTGELFF. In DNA, the CDR3 is TGTGCCAGCAGCCCGGGACTAGCGGGGCTAAACACCGGGGAGCTGTTTTTT.

The J gene is TRBJ2-5, the V gene TRBV18; 8 positions agree with TRBD2. The CDR3 consists of 16 residues. V lost 5 bases, J lost 5 bases, and 13 bases stayed unmatched. Looked up from germline, CDR1 is KGHSH and CDR2 is LQKENI. The chain's CDR3 is CASSTYESGSGETQYF. CDR3 nucleotide sequence: TGTGCCAGCTCAACCTACGAGAGCGGGAGTGGGGAGACCCAGTACTTC.

This clone was seen just once. This chain joins TRBV11-2 and TRBJ2-6; D ambiguous. Per germline, CDR1 SGHAT and CDR2 FQNNGV. CDR3 length equals 16 residues. The V end was cut by 3 bases, the J end by 0 bases, with 9 bases between. The CDR3 region is CASSFGRTSGANVLTF. Written as DNA, the CDR3 is TGTGCCAGCAGCTTTGGACGGACCTCTGGGGCCAACGTCCTGACTTTC.

This clone was detected only a few times. This chain links TRBV19 with TRBJ2-1; 16 positions agree with TRBD2. This CDR3 region has 16 residues. Trimming removed 3 bases from V and 9 bases from J; junction bases left unmatched: 5. CDR1 is LNHDA and CDR2 is SQIVND in the germline V gene (reference sequence). The CDR3 DNA is TGTGCCAGTAGTATGGGGACTAGCGGGAGGGCGCGTGAGCAGTTCTTC. Amino acids: CASSMGTSGRAREQFF.

The chain couples TRBV6-5 to TRBJ1-4; D may be TRBD1 (5 bases). Trimming took off 9 bases at V and 11 bases at J, with 22 bases between the two ends. Germline V CDR1 and CDR2: MNHEY, SVGAGI. The CDR3 runs to 14 residues. As DNA, the CDR3 is TGTGCCAGTTCCGAGGCAGGGTCGATTGGGAAACTGTTTTTT. It codes for CASSEAGSIGKLFF.

This chain connects TRBV28 to TRBJ1-2; 8 bases are shared with TRBD1. The CDR3 sequence is 12 residues long. The J segment lost 8 bases and the V segment lost 10 bases, leaving 9 bases of the junction unmatched. CDR1 is MDHEN and CDR2 is SYDVKM in the germline V gene. The CDR3 region has the DNA TGTGCCACCATCACAGGGGGAAGGGGCTACACCTTC. Its protein product is CATITGGRGYTF.

The chain carries TRBV5-5 and TRBJ2-7; 9 bases align to TRBD2. The CDR3 runs 17 residues. The germline V gene encodes CDR1 SGHKS and CDR2 YYEKEE (reference sequence). Trimming removed 3 bases from V and 3 bases from J; junction bases left unmatched: 13. The CDR3 DNA reads as TGTGCCAGCAGCTGGTTCAAAACGGCGGGAGGGAGCTACGAGCAGTACTTC. It specifies CASSWFKTAGGSYEQYF.

The chain joins TRBV5-4 to TRBJ2-5, with D unclear. Trimming left V 3 bases short and J 0 bases short, with 18 bases between. The germline V gene encodes CDR1 SGHNT and CDR2 YYREEE (reference sequence). This CDR3 spans 17 amino acids. The CDR3 region has the DNA TGTGCCAGCAGCTCCCCTTACCGCCACCCGTACCAAGAGACCCAGTACTTC. It is translated as CASSSPYRHPYQETQYF.

The chain joins TRBV9 to TRBJ1-3; no definite D call. The V gene lost 6 bases and the J gene lost 0 bases, with 10 bases spanning the gap. CDR3 size: 14 residues. Germline CDR1 SGDLS, CDR2 YYNGEE. CDR3 sequence reads: CASTETASGNTIYF. For the CDR3, the DNA is TGTGCCAGCACCGAGACGGCCTCTGGAAACACCATATATTTT.

The CDR3: CASSMANAGTDTQYF. The CDR3 nucleotides read TGTGCCAGCAGCATGGCCAATGCTGGCACAGATACGCAGTATTTT. The chain joins TRBV14 to TRBJ2-3; D not certain. With 5 bases removed from V and 1 base from J, the gap between germline ends came to 13 bases. This CDR3 has 15 amino acids. Per germline, CDR1 SGHDN and CDR2 FVKESK.